Each of the 2 T cell receptor beta chains below was sequenced from the same sample in a study of cytomegalovirus exposure and HLA in healthy donors. The study ran its PCR with 60 Vbeta and 13 Jbeta primers. Sequenced by immunoSEQ multiplex PCR; TCRdb stores in-frame clones only, minus some. Of roughly 150,000 clones in the sample, approximately 81% were seen once. The sequenced sample was PBMCs. Receptors originate from a man younger than 40 in good health and CMV-seronegative.

The V gene is TRBV27, the J gene TRBJ2-2; TRBD1 matches at 8 bases. Germline V gene lookup returns CDR1 MNHEY and CDR2 SMNVEV (reference sequence). The CDR3 totals 16 residues. V was clipped by 2 bases and J by 2 bases; unmatched bases: 4. The CDR3 is CASSLGRGRNTGELFF. CDR3 in DNA: TGTGCCAGCAGTTTAGGCAGGGGGCGCAACACCGGGGAGCTGTTTTTT.

The chain links TRBV11-2 to TRBJ1-2; D is perhaps TRBD1 (5 bases). The CDR3 runs to 14 residues. The germline V gene encodes CDR1 SGHAT and CDR2 FQNNGV. V lost 4 bases, J lost 6 bases, and 15 bases lay in between. The CDR3 loop reads CASSWAPGLDGYTF. CDR3 in DNA: TGTGCCAGCAGCTGGGCCCCAGGGTTGGATGGCTACACCTTC.